One and the same sample provided the 9 T cell receptor beta chains below, sequenced in a study of shared clonotypes between healthy human individuals. Repertoires were generated with immunoSEQ multiplex PCR, while TCRdb's copy carries only in-frame clones and drops some. Of 450,000 to 600,000 clones listed, roughly 78% are singletons. The sequencing input was PBMCs. These TCRs come from a woman in her 40s in good health. Some clones in this sample may be carry-over from other donors' samples.

The J gene is TRBJ1-1, the V gene TRBV9; 8 nucleotides match TRBD1. This CDR3 region has 15 residues. Germline CDR1 and CDR2: SGDLS and YYNGEE. V shed 2 bases, J shed 5 bases, and the junction held 8 bases outside the gene matches. The CDR3 reads CASSVLSGGETEAFF. The CDR3 region has the DNA TGTGCCAGCAGCGTTCTCTCAGGGGGCGAGACTGAAGCTTTCTTT.

This clone was observed a few times. One end of the junction does not line up with germline, which may come from a read error. The rearrangement links TRBV7-7 to TRBJ2-7; possibly TRBD2 for D (6 bases). This CDR3 has 14 residues. Germline V gene sequence: CDR1 SSHAT, CDR2 FNYEAQ (reference sequence). CDR3 in DNA: TGTGCTAGCAGCCCCGCGGGGTTTGGCGGCGAGCAGTACTTC. Protein sequence: CASSPAGFGGEQYF.

This clone was counted many times. Other nucleotide sequences in the sample specify the same CDR3. The genes are TRBV11-2 and TRBJ2-1, with D maybe TRBD2 (6 bases). Germline V gives CDR1 SGHAT, CDR2 FQNNGV. The CDR3 consists of 13 residues. Trimming removed 5 bases at V and 7 bases at J, with 12 bases between. CDR3 sequence (DNA): TGTGCCAGCAGCCGGGGGTATGTGAATGAGCAGTTCTTC. Its translation: CASSRGYVNEQFF.

The chain carries TRBV5-4 and TRBJ1-2; D gene unclear. The V end was cut by 4 bases, the J end by 5 bases, with 18 bases between. Germline CDR1 SGHNT, CDR2 YYREEE (reference sequence). The CDR3 extends over 15 amino acids. The CDR3 DNA sequence: TGTGCCAGCAGCCCCCGACCCTCATCCCTATATGGCTACACCTTC. It specifies CASSPRPSSLYGYTF.

This clone came up once. The V call is TRBV7-3, the J call TRBJ1-1, with no clear D. The CDR3 totals 13 residues. Germline CDR1 is SGHTA and CDR2 is FQGTGA. The V and J ends lost 1 base and 4 bases respectively, with 7 bases between them. The CDR3 region has the DNA TGTGCCAGCAGCTTAAAAGGTGGCACTGAAGCTTTCTTT. Translating it yields CASSLKGGTEAFF.

The V and J genes are TRBV6-6 and TRBJ2-2; 8 bases fit TRBD2. Germline trimming cut 4 bases from V and 0 bases from J; bases unmatched to any gene: 4. Germline V lookup: CDR1 MNHNY, CDR2 SVGAGI (reference sequence). The CDR3 contains 16 residues. CDR3 bases: TGTGCCAGCAGTTCGAGCGGGGGCGCGAACACCGGGGAGCTGTTTTTT. It yields the protein CASSSSGGANTGELFF.

This clone was found a few times. The rearrangement joins TRBV5-1 to TRBJ2-1, with 12 positions matching TRBD1. V shed 5 bases, J shed 5 bases, and the junction held 5 bases outside the gene matches. CDR3 size: 15 residues. Germline-derived CDR1 and CDR2 are SGHRS and YFSETQ. Here the CDR3 reads CASRAGTGGNNEQFF. The CDR3, as DNA: TGCGCCAGCAGAGCCGGGACAGGGGGCAACAATGAGCAGTTCTTC. Full variable domain (rest looked up from reference TRBV5-1 and TRBJ2-1): KAGVTQTPRYLIKTRGQQVTLSCSPISGHRSVSWYQQTPGQGLQFLFEYFSETQRNKGNFPGRFSGRQFSNSRSEMNVSTLELGDSALYLCASRAGTGGNNEQFFGPGTRLTVL.

This chain links TRBV28 with TRBJ2-5; D not resolved. The CDR3 extends over 15 amino acids. V gave up 3 bases and J gave up 2 bases, with 13 bases separating them. Germline V lookup: CDR1 MDHEN, CDR2 SYDVKM. CDR3 in amino acids: CASSLKGRKQETQYF. The DNA of the CDR3 is TGTGCCAGCAGTTTGAAAGGGCGTAAACAAGAGACCCAGTACTTC.

This clone has ten or more counts. The chain recombines TRBV15 with TRBJ1-5, with 8 positions matching TRBD1. The CDR3 runs 17 residues. The germline V gene has CDR1 LNHNV and CDR2 YYDKDF (reference sequence). The J segment lost 3 bases and the V segment lost 2 bases, leaving 9 bases of the junction unmatched. CDR3 DNA sequence: TGTGCCACCAGCAGACGAAGGACAGGGACCATCAATCAGCCCCAGCATTTT. Translating it yields CATSRRRTGTINQPQHF.